Sequencing of this T cell receptor beta chain was carried out in a study of blood T cell repertoires in COVID-19. Study-wide background: Samples of COVID-19 (acute and convalescent) were obtained from the United States, Italy and Spain.

Per the study methods: Reference gene primer amplification yielded estimated nucleated cell counts. Generated by immunoSEQ multiplex PCR, the TCRdb table keeps only in-frame clones and is missing some. The V and J calls and the clone size are those of that table, but D and trimming were determined from the DNA. This table has fewer than 500,000 clones, about nine tenths appearing once. The TCR originated in a woman aged 30 to 39 with active or convalescent COVID-19. The sample was peripheral blood.

DNA of the CDR3: TGTGCCAGCAGCTCCCAAACTAGCGGGGCCTTGGCTGAGCAGTTCTTC. This translates into CASSSQTSGALAEQFF. The V and J genes are TRBV11-2 and TRBJ2-1; 10 bases agree with TRBD2. There are 16 residues in the CDR3. Germline trimming cut 4 bases from V and 9 bases from J; bases unmatched to any gene: 12. The V gene's germline CDR1 is SGHAT and CDR2 FQNNGV.